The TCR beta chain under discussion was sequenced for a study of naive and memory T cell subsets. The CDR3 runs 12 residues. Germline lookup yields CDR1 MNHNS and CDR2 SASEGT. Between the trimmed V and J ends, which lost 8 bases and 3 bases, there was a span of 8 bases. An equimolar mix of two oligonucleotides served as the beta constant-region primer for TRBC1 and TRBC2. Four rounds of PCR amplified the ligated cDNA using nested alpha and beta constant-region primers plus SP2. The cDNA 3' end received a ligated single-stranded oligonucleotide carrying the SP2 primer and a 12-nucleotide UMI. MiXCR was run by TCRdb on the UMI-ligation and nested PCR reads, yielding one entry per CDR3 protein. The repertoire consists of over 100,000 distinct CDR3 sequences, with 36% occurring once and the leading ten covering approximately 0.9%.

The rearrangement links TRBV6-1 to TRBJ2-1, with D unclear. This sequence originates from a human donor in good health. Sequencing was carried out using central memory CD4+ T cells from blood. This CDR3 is CASLDFYNEQFF. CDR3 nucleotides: TGTGCCAGCCTAGACTTCTACAATGAGCAGTTCTTC.